This passage covers 8 T cell receptor beta chains from one sample sequenced in a study of T cells in Graves' hyperthyroidism and ophthalmopathy (dated by TCRdb to between 2018 and 2021). Library creation used multiplex PCR. Sequencing took place on an Illumina HiSeq 2000. The TCR beta CDR3 regions were amplified from RNA transcripts. A first-round RT-PCR of the TCR CDR3 used the HTBI primer set with the Qiagen OneStep RT-PCR kit. Using fastp trimming at Q25 and MiXCR clonotype assembly, TCRdb reanalyzed the public sequencing data and kept in-frame beta chains. Every CDR3 protein is listed once, alongside the most common genes and DNA of its rows. This sample comprises about 840,000 distinct CDR3 sequences, about two fifths of them detected only once. The ten top clones hold 8.9% of the sample. Specimen: blood. The receptor set was obtained from a man younger than 35 with Graves' hyperthyroidism.

Comments on this clonotype: Relative to the germline gene, one junction end is altered; a read error may explain this. V and J are TRBV10-3 and TRBJ2-7; 7 positions agree with TRBD1. The CDR3 has 15 amino acids. Looked up from germline, CDR1 is ENHRY and CDR2 is SYGVKD. In DNA, the CDR3 is TGTGCCAGCAGTTTCCACCCGGGACAGAACTACGAGCAGTACTTC. Translating gives CASSFHPGQNYEQYF.

This CDR3 is CARDTGELFF. The DNA for the CDR3 is TGTGCCAGGGACACCGGGGAGCTGTTTTTT. The rearrangement joins TRBV2 to TRBJ2-2; the D is unclear. Trimming stripped 9 bases from V and 3 bases from J, with 2 bases between. Germline V gene lookup returns CDR1 SNHLY and CDR2 FYNNEI. The CDR3 contains 10 residues. Combining the CDR3 with reference TRBV2 and TRBJ2-2 gives the whole variable domain EPEVTQTPSHQVTQMGQEVILRCVPISNHLYFYWYRQILGQKVEFLVSFYNNEISEKSEIFDDQFSVERPDGSNFTLKIRSTKLEDSAMYFCARDTGELFFGEGSRLTVL.

This clonotype was observed at least ten times. CDR3 DNA sequence: TGTGCCATCAGTGAGTCGGGTGGGCGCGGGTTGGACACTGAAGCTTTCTTT. This sequence encodes CAISESGGRGLDTEAFF. The J gene is TRBJ1-1, the V gene TRBV10-3, with D unclear. Per germline, CDR1 ENHRY and CDR2 SYGVKD. The V end lost 0 bases, the J end lost 3 bases, and 17 bases lay between the germline ends. The CDR3 runs 17 residues.

This clonotype was counted once. This chain links TRBV29-1 with TRBJ1-2; 10 bases are a match to TRBD1. From germline, CDR1 is SQVTM and CDR2 ANQGSEA. The junction had 7 bases not matched to a gene; V was cut back by 7 bases and J by 8 bases. This CDR3 is built from 12 residues. The DNA for the CDR3 is TGCAGCGGTGGGACAGGGGTACGAGGCTACACCTTC. This sequence encodes CSGGTGVRGYTF.

Only a few counts were recorded for this clonotype. CDR3 residues: CASSSQLDVHYGYTF. CDR3 DNA sequence: TGTGCCAGCAGTAGTCAATTAGACGTTCACTATGGCTACACCTTC. The rearrangement joins TRBV2 to TRBJ1-2, with D hard to call. The length of the CDR3 is 15 residues. V lost 5 bases and J lost 3, with 16 bases in between. Germline V gene data show CDR1 as SNHLY and CDR2 as FYNNEI.

This clonotype was counted only a few times. As DNA, the CDR3 is TGTGCCAGCAGTGAAGGGCGGCGGTCCTACGAGCAGTACTTC. Protein: CASSEGRRSYEQYF. V and J are TRBV2 and TRBJ2-7, with D unclear. Germline loops: CDR1 SNHLY, CDR2 FYNNEI. The CDR3 has 14 amino acids. Trimming removed 1 base from V and 1 base from J, with 8 bases in between.

Concerning this clonotype itself: A much larger clone differs by one base, so this may be a read error. V and J are TRBV10-3 and TRBJ1-2, with 7 bases that match TRBD1. The V gene's germline CDR1 is ENHRY and CDR2 SYGVKD. The CDR3 runs to 14 residues. The V segment lost 11 bases and the J segment 8 bases; nucleotides outside the gene matches: 17. CDR3 coding DNA: TGTGCCTGCAGTGAAATGAGGGGGCAAGGCGGCTACACCTTC. It codes for CACSEMRGQGGYTF.

This chain joins TRBV19 and TRBJ2-3; TRBD1 aligns across 7 bases. J gave up 5 bases and V 6 bases, and 8 bases lay outside the gene matches. CDR1 LNHDA and CDR2 SQIVND come from the germline V gene (reference sequence). The CDR3 runs to 14 residues. CDR3 bases: TGTGCCAGTAGGGACTTCTCAGGGGGAGATACGCAGTATTTT. This encodes CASRDFSGGDTQYF.